This TCR beta chain was recovered during a study of identical twins. This clonotype was picked up one time. The CDR3 extends over 14 amino acids. Per the germline V gene, CDR1 is MNHNS and CDR2 is SASEGT. Trimming cost V 7 bases and J 9 bases, with 16 bases left between them. TCRdb used MiXCR to reprocess the 5' RACE reads, holding one entry per CDR3 protein. The sample has about 690,000 distinct CDR3 sequences; approximately 22% are singletons. The same specimen was also included in a second study, on T cells expressing NK-cell markers.

The clonotype was recovered from a woman under 30 in good health. V and J are TRBV6-1 and TRBJ1-6, with D possibly matching TRBD1 (5 bases). Material for sequencing was PBMCs. The CDR3 sequence is CASNSGPAISPLHF. In DNA form, the CDR3 reads TGTGCCAGCAACTCAGGGCCGGCTATTTCACCCCTCCACTTT.